This T cell receptor (beta chain) came from a study of T cell responses to AZD1222 COVID-19 vaccine. Produced via immunoSEQ multiplex PCR; TCRdb's table is partial and in-frame only. The sample contains roughly 120,000 clones, approximately 88% of which appear only once. A note on this clone: Its target is unknown.

Whole-study findings and limits: Most donors were white British and more were female, and clonal diversity was possibly underestimated. Spike-specific TCR breadth and depth went up after people got two AZD1222 doses. Baseline seropositivity occurred in only 5 to 7 AZD1222 recipients.

The CDR3 contains 11 residues. CDR1 and CDR2 (germline): SNHLY, FYNNEI. This clonotype was sampled from an adult in good health. The chain carries TRBV2 and TRBJ2-1, with D hard to call. The sample in question was peripheral blood, obtained on day 0 of AZD1222 vaccination. CDR3 region: CATSSALEQFF. CDR3 in DNA: TGTGCTACCAGCAGCGCCCTAGAGCAGTTCTTC.